The 13 T cell receptor beta chains in this list originate from one sample, sequenced in a study of blood T cell repertoires in COVID-19. Profiled with immunoSEQ multiplex PCR; TCRdb holds only in-frame clones, not every one. The sample comprises approximately 76,000 clones, around three quarters of which are singletons, and under 40% rests with the top ten. Sequencing was carried out using peripheral blood. The receptors derive from a woman between 65 and 79 years old with acute or convalescent COVID-19.

This clone occurred once. This rearrangement joins TRBV19 to TRBJ1-1; possibly TRBD1 for D (5 bases). The V gene's germline CDR1 is LNHDA and CDR2 SQIVND (reference sequence). The CDR3 runs to 14 residues. V lost 3 bases to trimming and J lost 2 bases, with 10 bases between them. The CDR3 DNA reads as TGTGCCAGTAGTATTGGGGGGTCTAACACTGAAGCTTTCTTT. Translated, it gives CASSIGGSNTEAFF.

V is TRBV28 and J is TRBJ2-1; TRBD1 aligns across 9 bases. The germline V gene encodes CDR1 MDHEN and CDR2 SYDVKM. This CDR3 is 15 amino acids long. Losses at the gene ends were 5 bases for V and 7 bases for J; bases not matched to a gene: 9. The CDR3 DNA is TGTGCCAGCAGTGAACCCGGGACAGGGTGGAATGAGCAGTTCTTC. Its translation is CASSEPGTGWNEQFF.

V is TRBV5-1 and J is TRBJ2-7, with a tentative D call TRBD2 (6 bases). The CDR3 is 16 residues long. The germline gives CDR1 SGHRS, CDR2 YFSETQ. V lost 1 base and J 5 bases, leaving 19 bases between the germline ends. The CDR3 coding sequence is TGCGCCAGCAGCTTGAGCCCGGGAGTCCCCCCAAACGAGCAGTACTTC. It encodes CASSLSPGVPPNEQYF.

The chain carries TRBV28 and TRBJ1-1; maybe TRBD1 (6 bases). The CDR3 covers 18 residues. Trimming took off 5 bases at V and 3 bases at J, with 25 bases between the two ends. Germline CDR1 is MDHEN and CDR2 is SYDVKM. The CDR3 reads CASSTQGSWGRPDTEAFF. The CDR3 DNA follows: TGTGCCAGCAGTACCCAGGGCTCGTGGGGGCGCCCGGACACTGAAGCTTTCTTT.

The chain couples TRBV5-4 to TRBJ1-1, with D possibly being TRBD1 (6 bases). Trimming pared 0 bases from V and 8 bases from J, leaving 26 bases between. Germline V gene data show CDR1 as SGHNT and CDR2 as YYREEE (reference sequence). The CDR3 spans 18 residues. CDR3 bases: TGTGCCAGCAGCTTGGGATCACGCGGGGGCTCCTCCGACCTGGAAGCTTTCTTT. Translated, it gives CASSLGSRGGSSDLEAFF.

The rearrangement uses TRBV7-2 and TRBJ1-6, with TRBD1 matching over 8 bases. Germline CDR1 SGHTA, CDR2 FQGNSA. The CDR3 is 13 amino acids. V shed 7 bases, J shed 7 bases, and the junction held 3 bases outside the gene matches. CDR3 residues: CASKTGVNSPLHF. In nucleotides, the CDR3 is TGTGCCAGCAAGACAGGGGTCAATTCACCCCTCCACTTT.

V gene TRBV19 combines with J gene TRBJ2-5; D possibly corresponds to TRBD1 (7 bases). This CDR3 has 15 residues. V lost 3 bases, J lost 4 bases, and 15 bases lay in between. Germline CDR1 and CDR2: LNHDA and SQIVND (reference sequence). CDR3: CASSMGAQGGETQYF. The CDR3 DNA follows: TGTGCCAGTAGTATGGGTGCCCAGGGGGGAGAGACCCAGTACTTC.

This clone showed up many times. CDR3 sequence reads: CATSDFYSTYEQYF. The CDR3 DNA follows: TGTGCCACCAGTGACTTCTACTCTACCTACGAGCAGTACTTC. This rearrangement joins TRBV24-1 to TRBJ2-7, with D unresolved. The CDR3 extends over 14 amino acids. The germline V gene encodes CDR1 KGHDR and CDR2 SFDVKD. Trimming pared 4 bases from V and 2 bases from J, leaving 11 bases between.

The V and J genes are TRBV10-3 and TRBJ2-1, with 9 bases fitting TRBD2. Germline lookup yields CDR1 ENHRY and CDR2 SYGVKD. V shed 6 bases and J 7 bases; nucleotides not matched to a gene: 7. The CDR3 covers 14 residues. The CDR3 region has the DNA TGTGCCATCAGGGGAGCGGGGGGAGGAAATGAGCAGTTCTTC. The encoded protein is CAIRGAGGGNEQFF.

This clone has more than one count but fewer than ten. The chain joins TRBV5-6 to TRBJ1-1; D ambiguous. Germline CDR1 is SGHDT and CDR2 is YYEEEE. Between the trimmed V and J ends, which lost 4 bases and 1 base, there was a span of 2 bases. This CDR3 contains 11 residues. CDR3 region: CASSRNTEAFF. CDR3 DNA: TGTGCCAGCAGCCGGAACACTGAAGCTTTCTTT.

This clone occurred a few times. V usage is TRBV9 and J usage is TRBJ1-3, with TRBD1 matching over 8 bases. CDR1 is SGDLS and CDR2 is YYNGEE in the germline V gene. The CDR3 extends over 17 amino acids. With V trimmed by 4 bases and J by 0 bases, 9 bases remained unmatched. CDR3 in amino acids: CASSLRDRTFSGNTIYF. CDR3 sequence (DNA): TGTGCCAGCAGCCTCCGGGACAGGACGTTCTCTGGAAACACCATATATTTT.

J is TRBJ1-5 and V is TRBV19, with D tentatively TRBD1 (5 bases). Trimming took 5 bases from V and 1 from J, leaving 12 bases between them. This CDR3 region has 15 residues. Germline lookup yields CDR1 LNHDA and CDR2 SQIVND (reference sequence). As DNA, the CDR3 is TGTGCCAGTAGTTTAGGGCGGGGCAGCAATCAGCCCCAGCATTTT. It specifies CASSLGRGSNQPQHF. The complete variable domain, with remaining parts taken from reference TRBV19 and TRBJ1-5, reads DGGITQSPKYLFRKEGQNVTLSCEQNLNHDAMYWYRQDPGQGLRLIYYSQIVNDFQKGDIAEGYSVSREKKESFPLTVTSAQKNPTAFYLCASSLGRGSNQPQHFGDGTRLSIL.

This chain links TRBV27 with TRBJ1-1; 7 nucleotides align to TRBD1. Unmatched junction bases numbered 6, after V lost 5 bases and J lost 0 bases. The CDR3 covers 15 residues. Germline V gene sequence: CDR1 MNHEY, CDR2 SMNVEV (reference sequence). CDR3 coding DNA: TGTGCCAGCAGTCCGGGACAGCATATGAACACTGAAGCTTTCTTT. This codes for CASSPGQHMNTEAFF.